Sequencing of this TCR beta chain was carried out in a study of cytomegalovirus exposure and HLA in healthy donors. Study results and caveats: Presence/absence results assume similar sequencing depth per donor, which may not hold.

The PCR was carried out with 60 Vbeta primers and 13 Jbeta primers. Measured with immunoSEQ multiplex PCR; TCRdb has only the in-frame clones, and not every one. The table has some 79,000 clones, around 76% seen once. Trimming removed 6 bases from V and 8 bases from J; junction bases left unmatched: 14. This CDR3 comprises 16 residues. Germline V gene lookup returns CDR1 SNHLY and CDR2 FYNNEI. This clone turned up a few times. Its antigen is not identified. The TCR sequence derives from a male donor in good health and CMV-seropositive. Sequenced sample: PBMCs. V gene TRBV2 combines with J gene TRBJ2-1, with 9 bases matching TRBD2. CDR3 bases: TGTGCCAGCAGCGACCTCTTGGGCGGGGGGGCCGATGAGCAGTTCTTC. Its protein is CASSDLLGGGADEQFF.